Each of the 15 T cell receptor beta chains below was sequenced from the same sample in a study of Ad26.COV2.S vaccination and SARS-CoV-2 variants. Here immunoSEQ multiplex PCR was the method, and the copy in TCRdb shows in-frame clones only, minus some. The sample consists of approximately 480,000 clones, around 85% of them appearing once. Treatment of the sample: over 15 received Ad26.COV2.S at low or high dose, single or two shots; about 5 received placebo; per-sample allocation not given. Collection of samples fell on day 63 after the first vaccine or placebo injection. The sample here was peripheral blood, taken in a trial of Ad26.COV2.S vaccine versus placebo. The source of these receptors is a person aged 18-65 years who received the Ad26.COV2.S COVID-19 vaccine or a placebo.

This chain connects TRBV5-1 to TRBJ2-5; D perhaps matches TRBD2 (5 bases). The V end lost 6 bases, the J end lost 5 bases, and 8 bases lay between the germline ends. CDR1 is SGHRS and CDR2 is YFSETQ in the germline V gene. The CDR3 extends over 11 amino acids. CDR3 residues: CASTRGETQYF. CDR3 sequence (DNA): TGCGCCAGCACCCGAGGGGAGACCCAGTACTTC.

The rearrangement uses TRBV7-2 and TRBJ2-7; D unresolved. The germline gives CDR1 SGHTA, CDR2 FQGNSA. Between the trimmed V and J ends, which lost 1 base and 4 bases, there was a span of 8 bases. The CDR3 loop spans 13 amino acids. DNA for the CDR3: TGTGCCAGCAGCTTAGTGTCAGTATACGAGCAGTACTTC. Translated: CASSLVSVYEQYF.

This sequence joins TRBV3-1 (or the pseudogene TRBV3-2) and TRBJ1-2, with D hard to call. Germline V gene data show CDR1 as LGHDT and CDR2 as YNNKEL (reference sequence). Deletions cut 1 base from V and 8 bases from J, with 17 bases between. CDR3 size: 15 residues. Here the CDR3 reads CASSQGPQKVSGYTF. CDR3 nucleotide sequence: TGTGCCAGCAGCCAAGGGCCACAGAAGGTATCCGGCTACACCTTC.

The CDR3 loop is CASDSGNQPQHF. CDR3 coding DNA: TGTGCCAGTGACAGCGGAAATCAGCCCCAGCATTTT. This chain joins TRBV28 and TRBJ1-5; tentatively, D is TRBD1 (5 bases). CDR1 and CDR2 (germline): MDHEN, SYDVKM. V gave up 9 bases and J gave up 4 bases, with 10 bases separating them. CDR3 size: 12 residues.

The V gene is TRBV30, the J gene TRBJ1-3; D may be TRBD1 (6 bases). Germline CDR1 reads GTSNPN; CDR2 reads SVGIG (reference sequence). This CDR3 comprises 16 residues. V was clipped by 0 bases and J by 1 base, with 13 bases between them. The CDR3 nucleotides are TGTGCCTGGAGTGTAAGGGGGGGACCGTCTGGAAACACCATATATTTT. This encodes CAWSVRGGPSGNTIYF.

The V call is TRBV28, the J call TRBJ1-4; 8 bases are a match to TRBD1. The CDR3 covers 16 residues. V was pared by 5 bases and J by 5 bases, with 10 bases of the junction left unmatched. Germline-derived CDR1 and CDR2 are MDHEN and SYDVKM. The CDR3 protein is CASSGRQGAYNEKLFF. CDR3 in DNA: TGTGCCAGCAGTGGTCGCCAGGGGGCCTACAATGAAAAACTGTTTTTT.

This clone was recorded once. The CDR3 nucleotides read TGTGCCAGTACCCCACGGGCTAGTAATGAGCAGTTCTTC. Its protein is CASTPRASNEQFF. The rearrangement links TRBV19 to TRBJ2-1; D remains unclear. V was clipped by 7 bases and J by 7 bases, with 14 bases between them. CDR1 is LNHDA and CDR2 is SQIVND in the germline V gene (reference sequence). The CDR3 extends over 13 amino acids.

The chain recombines TRBV4-1 with TRBJ2-7; 12 positions match TRBD2. V shed 4 bases, J shed 6 bases, and the junction held 7 bases outside the gene matches. Germline assignment: CDR1 MGHRA and CDR2 YSYEKL. The CDR3 loop spans 15 amino acids. The CDR3 nucleotides read TGCGCCAGCAGCCGGACTAGCGGGAAAGTTGGCGAGCAGTACTTC. Protein: CASSRTSGKVGEQYF.

CDR3 region: CASSLGLLGTQYF. As DNA, the CDR3 is TGTGCCAGCAGTTTGGGGCTGTTGGGGACCCAGTACTTC. The chain couples TRBV28 to TRBJ2-5, with D tentatively TRBD1 (5 bases). With 3 bases removed from V and 7 bases from J, the gap between germline ends came to 12 bases. CDR3 length: 13 amino acids. Germline CDR1 reads MDHEN; CDR2 reads SYDVKM.

The rearrangement links TRBV4-3 to TRBJ2-3, with D perhaps TRBD2 (6 bases). This CDR3 is 16 amino acids long. V was trimmed by 0 bases and J by 2 bases, leaving 12 bases between them. The V gene's germline CDR1 is LGHNA and CDR2 YSLEER. The CDR3 DNA reads as TGCGCCAGCAGCCAAGAACTAGCAAAAGCCACAGATACGCAGTATTTT. Its protein is CASSQELAKATDTQYF.

This clone was counted a single time. This chain links TRBV10-3 with TRBJ2-7, with D maybe TRBD2 (6 bases). The length of the CDR3 is 11 residues. Per the germline V gene, CDR1 is ENHRY and CDR2 is SYGVKD. V lost 11 bases and J lost 3, with 11 bases in between. The CDR3: CAAGGDYEQYF. CDR3 sequence (DNA): TGTGCCGCCGGAGGGGACTACGAGCAGTACTTC.

The chain recombines TRBV19 with TRBJ2-7; maybe TRBD2 (5 bases). The germline V gene encodes CDR1 LNHDA and CDR2 SQIVND (reference sequence). The V and J ends lost 5 bases and 0 bases respectively, with 8 bases between them. This CDR3 region has 13 residues. The CDR3 nucleotides are TGTGCCAGTAGTCCGGGGAACTCCTACGAGCAGTACTTC. Protein sequence: CASSPGNSYEQYF.

The chain employs TRBV6-5 and TRBJ2-1; D perhaps matches TRBD2 (5 bases). With 9 bases removed from V and 4 bases from J, the gap between germline ends came to 19 bases. Germline CDR1 MNHEY, CDR2 SVGAGI. This CDR3 has 15 amino acids. The CDR3 sequence: CASLSGEAEYNEQFF. CDR3 bases: TGTGCCAGTCTTAGTGGAGAAGCGGAATACAATGAGCAGTTCTTC.

V gene TRBV28 combines with J gene TRBJ1-1, with 9 bases fitting TRBD1. The CDR3 runs to 16 residues. Trimming at V came to 6 bases and at J to 4 bases, leaving 12 bases not matched to a gene. The germline V gene encodes CDR1 MDHEN and CDR2 SYDVKM. CDR3 amino acids: CASRTTGGATFTEAFF. CDR3 in DNA: TGTGCCAGCAGGACGACAGGGGGTGCTACCTTCACTGAAGCTTTCTTT.

The chain has TRBV28 and TRBJ1-5, with 10 bases matching TRBD1. The CDR3 is 16 amino acids. Unmatched junction bases numbered 7, after V lost 2 bases and J lost 6 bases. The germline CDR1 and CDR2 sequences are MDHEN and SYDVKM. In DNA form, the CDR3 reads TGTGCCAGCAGTTTACCCGGACAGGGGGGAGCTCAGCCCCAGCATTTT. Amino acid sequence: CASSLPGQGGAQPQHF.